This passage covers 26 T cell receptor beta chains from one sample sequenced in a study of CD8+ T cells in alopecia areata. Noted treatment: oral pan-JAK inhibitor, 5-10 mg twice daily. RNA was isolated and reverse transcribed to cDNA, the sequencing template. Only in-frame clones appear in the TCRdb table, and some are missing; sequencing was by immunoSEQ multiplex PCR. The table shows 190,000 or so clones, with around 56% occurring only once. The starting material was CD4+ T cells sorted from blood, obtained at week 4, from a patient treated with tofacitinib. These receptors all stem from a human donor with alopecia areata.

The chain has TRBV25-1 and TRBJ2-5, with a tentative D call TRBD1 (6 bases). The CDR3 is 16 amino acids. CDR1 and CDR2 from the germline V gene are MGHDK and SYGVNS. V gave up 5 bases and J gave up 2 bases, with 18 bases separating them. This CDR3 reads CASSQDGRGTQETQYF. The CDR3 nucleotides read TGTGCCAGCAGTCAGGATGGAAGGGGGACACAAGAGACCCAGTACTTC.

The chain has TRBV28 and TRBJ1-6, with D possibly matching TRBD1 (5 bases). Germline CDR1 is MDHEN and CDR2 is SYDVKM. This CDR3 region has 15 residues. Trimming left V 5 bases short and J 7 bases short, with 15 bases between. DNA of the CDR3: TGTGCCAGCAGTGTCCCCGGGACGGCCAATTCACCCCTCCACTTT. Encoded protein: CASSVPGTANSPLHF.

This clone has a single count. This rearrangement joins TRBV4-1 to TRBJ2-1; tentative D call: TRBD2 (5 bases). Trimming removed 6 bases from V and 0 bases from J, with 12 bases in between. Germline V gives CDR1 MGHRA, CDR2 YSYEKL. The CDR3 is 15 residues long. The CDR3, as DNA: TGCGCCAGCAGGCGAACGGGGAGCTCCTACAATGAGCAGTTCTTC. It yields the protein CASRRTGSSYNEQFF.

This clone was seen just once. The chain couples TRBV13 to TRBJ1-2; no clear D gene. Germline values: CDR1 PRHDT, CDR2 FYEKMQ (reference sequence). V dropped 0 bases and J dropped 6 bases, with 14 bases sitting between them. This CDR3 is 15 amino acids long. This CDR3 is CASSLGPGLLDGYTF. The DNA of the CDR3 is TGTGCCAGCAGCTTAGGACCAGGCCTACTAGATGGCTACACCTTC.

The V and J genes are TRBV23-1 and TRBJ2-5, with D uncertain. TRBV23-1 is an ORF, and what it does is uncertain. V was pared by 2 bases and J by 10 bases, with 11 bases between. The CDR3 loop spans 12 amino acids. CDR3 residues: CASSQPFGDQYF. The DNA for the CDR3 is TGCGCCAGCAGTCAACCTTTTGGGGACCAGTACTTC.

In its sample, this clone was seen many times. This sequence joins TRBV5-6 and TRBJ1-1; D gene uncertain. Germline V gene data show CDR1 as SGHDT and CDR2 as YYEEEE. V was trimmed by 1 base and J by 0 bases, leaving 7 bases between them. The CDR3 length is 14 residues. For the CDR3, the DNA is TGTGCCAGCAGCTTGATCCAGTTGAACACTGAAGCTTTCTTT. Protein product: CASSLIQLNTEAFF.

The chain joins TRBV29-1 to TRBJ2-6; 7 nucleotides align to TRBD1. V lost 5 bases, J lost 0 bases, and 13 bases stayed unmatched. The CDR3 runs to 18 residues. Per the germline V gene, CDR1 is SQVTM and CDR2 is ANQGSEA. The CDR3 spells CSVRDTGVTTSGANVLTF. The CDR3 region has the DNA TGCAGCGTTCGGGATACAGGGGTCACGACCTCTGGGGCCAACGTCCTGACTTTC.

CDR3 coding DNA: TGTGCCAGCAGCTTCCCTGAGAGGGACAAGTCGCAGTTCTTC. This gives the protein CASSFPERDKSQFF. This chain connects TRBV5-4 to TRBJ2-1; maybe TRBD1 (6 bases). The CDR3 runs 14 residues. In germline, CDR1 is SGHNT, CDR2 YYREEE (reference sequence). V lost 2 bases to trimming and J lost 12 bases, with 18 bases between them.

Only a few counts were recorded for this clone. The chain is built from TRBV6-5 and TRBJ1-5; D perhaps matches TRBD1 (5 bases). Trimming left V 5 bases short and J 4 bases short, with 15 bases between. Germline V CDR1 and CDR2: MNHEY, SVGAGI. CDR3 size: 15 residues. CDR3 in DNA: TGTGCCAGCAGTCAATTCCAGGGTTGGAATCAGCCCCAGCATTTT. It specifies CASSQFQGWNQPQHF.

J is TRBJ2-4 and V is TRBV30; TRBD1 might be the D (5 bases). The CDR3 is made up of 12 amino acids. Between the trimmed V and J ends, which lost 1 base and 10 bases, there was a span of 11 bases. The germline CDR1 and CDR2 sequences are GTSNPN and SVGIG (reference sequence). The CDR3 loop is CAWSALRQIQYF. The CDR3 DNA sequence: TGTGCCTGGAGTGCCCTCCGACAGATTCAGTACTTC.

In this sample, this clone turned up once. The chain links TRBV30 to TRBJ2-7; D call uncertain. The CDR3 covers 14 residues. Germline V gene data show CDR1 as GTSNPN and CDR2 as SVGIG (reference sequence). V was cut by 0 bases and J by 4 bases, with 13 bases left in between. CDR3 sequence (DNA): TGTGCCTGGAGTGTACGGCCGGTCGGATACGAGCAGTACTTC. It translates to CAWSVRPVGYEQYF.

There are a few counts of this clone. The V gene is TRBV10-3, the J gene TRBJ2-7; D might be TRBD1 (6 bases). Germline loops: CDR1 ENHRY, CDR2 SYGVKD. Trimming shortened V by 0 bases and J by 3 bases, and 15 bases separated the two germline ends. The CDR3 contains 16 residues. The CDR3 DNA follows: TGTGCCATCAGTGAGTCGGGACGTGGGGGCCTCTACGAGCAGTACTTC. Its protein product is CAISESGRGGLYEQYF.

This clone has more than one count but fewer than ten. This chain uses TRBV5-1 with TRBJ1-2, with unresolved D. CDR3 length equals 12 residues. V lost 1 base, J lost 6 bases, and 7 bases lay in between. Germline assignment: CDR1 SGHRS and CDR2 YFSETQ. The CDR3 loop reads CASSLTSNGYTF. The DNA for the CDR3 is TGCGCCAGCAGCTTGACGTCGAATGGCTACACCTTC. The entire variable domain, with the rest obtained from reference TRBV5-1 and TRBJ1-2, is as follows: KAGVTQTPRYLIKTRGQQVTLSCSPISGHRSVSWYQQTPGQGLQFLFEYFSETQRNKGNFPGRFSGRQFSNSRSEMNVSTLELGDSALYLCASSLTSNGYTFGSGTRLTVV.

This rearrangement joins TRBV19 to TRBJ2-1; D not resolved. The CDR3 totals 15 residues. Germline V gene data show CDR1 as LNHDA and CDR2 as SQIVND (reference sequence). V gave up 6 bases and J gave up 9 bases, with 21 bases separating them. The DNA for the CDR3 is TGTGCCAGTAGCCACGAGGTCGGAAGGGCAGGTGAGCAGTTCTTC. Its translation: CASSHEVGRAGEQFF.

The chain couples TRBV29-1 to TRBJ2-7, with D tentatively TRBD1 or TRBD2 (6 bases each). CDR1 SQVTM and CDR2 ANQGSEA come from the germline V gene. This CDR3 spans 14 amino acids. Trimming pared 4 bases from V and 3 bases from J, leaving 16 bases between. The CDR3 nucleotides are TGCAGCGTTGCAAAGGGGGTGGAGGGCTACGAGCAGTACTTC. Translation: CSVAKGVEGYEQYF.

This clone was seen more than once but under ten times. The gene calls are TRBV4-1 and TRBJ2-1, with TRBD2 identical over 9 bases. Germline values: CDR1 MGHRA, CDR2 YSYEKL. After removal of 1 base from V and 6 bases from J, the junction contained 4 bases not matched to a gene. This CDR3 has 15 residues. CDR3 nucleotide sequence: TGCGCCAGCAGCCAAGTAGCGGGGGCCGCCAATGAGCAGTTCTTC. This sequence encodes CASSQVAGAANEQFF.

The chain carries TRBV6-5 and TRBJ1-1; D ambiguous. V gave up 1 base and J gave up 1 base, with 13 bases separating them. Looked up from germline, CDR1 is MNHEY and CDR2 is SVGAGI. The CDR3 sequence is 16 residues long. The CDR3 sequence is CASSYWGSGANTEAFF. The CDR3 DNA follows: TGTGCCAGCAGTTACTGGGGAAGTGGTGCGAACACTGAAGCTTTCTTT.

The J gene is TRBJ2-5, the V gene TRBV29-1; 11 nucleotides line up with TRBD1. This CDR3 has 14 amino acids. Trimming took 3 bases from V and 5 from J; bases not matched to a gene: 5. Germline V CDR1 and CDR2: SQVTM, ANQGSEA. CDR3 sequence: CSVDGTGGAETQYF. CDR3 in DNA: TGCAGCGTTGATGGGACAGGGGGTGCGGAGACCCAGTACTTC. Looking up the rest from reference TRBV29-1 and TRBJ2-5 gives the full variable domain: SAVISQKPSRDICQRGTSLTIQCQVDSQVTMMFWYRQQPGQSLTLIATANQGSEATYESGFVIDKFPISRPNLTFSTLTVSNMSPEDSSIYLCSVDGTGGAETQYFGPGTRLLVL.

The chain is built from TRBV27 and TRBJ2-5; 13 bases line up with TRBD2. Per the germline V gene, CDR1 is MNHEY and CDR2 is SMNVEV (reference sequence). The CDR3 has 15 residues. V dropped 5 bases and J dropped 7; count of bases not matched to a gene: 7. For the CDR3, the DNA is TGTGCCAGCAGTCGGACTAGCGGGGGTATGGTGACCCAGTACTTC. It translates to CASSRTSGGMVTQYF.

This chain uses TRBV14 with TRBJ1-2; tentatively, D is TRBD1 (5 bases). In germline, CDR1 is SGHDN, CDR2 FVKESK. This CDR3 is built from 15 residues. V was clipped by 1 base and J by 8 bases, with 17 bases between them. The CDR3 nucleotides read TGTGCCAGCAGCCAAGCCATCGGGGGGGGAAGGGGCTACACCTTC. Encoded protein: CASSQAIGGGRGYTF.

This clone was seen more than once but under ten times. This chain links TRBV29-1 with TRBJ2-1; D perhaps matches TRBD1 (6 bases). Per germline, CDR1 SQVTM and CDR2 ANQGSEA. The CDR3 is 11 residues long. The V end was cut by 6 bases, the J end by 6 bases, with 9 bases between. The CDR3 loop reads CSVFRGNEQFF. CDR3 DNA sequence: TGCAGCGTATTCAGGGGCAATGAGCAGTTCTTC.

A few counts support this clone. This chain joins TRBV19 and TRBJ2-7, with TRBD1 identical over 11 bases. After removal of 5 bases from V and 4 bases from J, the junction contained 4 bases not matched to a gene. The CDR3 is 14 amino acids. Germline V gene lookup returns CDR1 LNHDA and CDR2 SQIVND (reference sequence). The CDR3, as DNA: TGTGCCAGTAGTCAGGACAGGGGGCGGTACGAGCAGTACTTC. Translation: CASSQDRGRYEQYF.

This chain links TRBV29-1 with TRBJ2-1; D may be TRBD1 or TRBD2 (6 bases each). This CDR3 has 11 amino acids. V was trimmed by 2 bases and J by 8 bases, leaving 7 bases between them. Germline CDR1 reads SQVTM; CDR2 reads ANQGSEA. CDR3 sequence reads: CSVERGDEQFF. The CDR3 nucleotides are TGCAGCGTTGAAAGGGGGGATGAGCAGTTCTTC.

The V call is TRBV29-1, the J call TRBJ2-5, with D unresolved. The length of the CDR3 is 12 residues. Per the germline V gene, CDR1 is SQVTM and CDR2 is ANQGSEA. Trimming shortened V by 4 bases and J by 1 base, and 7 bases separated the two germline ends. In DNA form, the CDR3 reads TGCAGCGTTGGTGCTTTCCAAGAGACCCAGTACTTC. Translation gives CSVGAFQETQYF.

V gene TRBV15 combines with J gene TRBJ2-5; 9 nucleotides align to TRBD1. The ends lost 3 bases at V and 4 bases at J; junction bases unmatched: 9. There are 16 residues in the CDR3. The germline V gene encodes CDR1 LNHNV and CDR2 YYDKDF (reference sequence). In DNA, the CDR3 is TGTGCCACCAGCAGGGTTAACAGGGGGCCCGGAGAGACCCAGTACTTC. Its translation is CATSRVNRGPGETQYF.

The CDR3 is CAWSTKTSYEQYF. CDR3 DNA: TGTGCCTGGAGTACCAAAACCTCCTACGAGCAGTACTTC. The chain joins TRBV30 to TRBJ2-7; no clear D gene. Germline loops: CDR1 GTSNPN, CDR2 SVGIG (reference sequence). The germline V and J ends were trimmed by 2 bases and 0 bases, with 8 bases remaining between them. The CDR3 is 13 amino acids.